This T cell receptor beta chain was sequenced during a study of radiation and T cells in renal cell carcinoma. Looked up from germline, CDR1 is GTSNPN and CDR2 is SVGIG (reference sequence). The CDR3 length is 12 residues. V was clipped by 5 bases and J by 4 bases; unmatched bases: 2. This clone was found a few times. TCRdb's copy holds only in-frame clones and misses some; the assay was immunoSEQ multiplex PCR. The table lists 25,000 to 30,000 clones, about 85% of them singletons. Time point given: blood 2 weeks post-SBRT. Treatment: 15 Gy SBRT to primary tumor, nephrectomy 4 weeks later. This chain connects TRBV30 to TRBJ2-3, with TRBD1 identical over 8 bases. The sequence came from a man in his 60s with renal cell carcinoma. The sample was blood, taken from a patient whose treatment included radiotherapy and nephrectomy. This chain's CDR3 is CAWETGADTQYF. Written as DNA, the CDR3 is TGTGCCTGGGAGACAGGGGCAGATACGCAGTATTTT.